This TCR beta chain is drawn from a study of control samples from healthy donors and cancer patients. Using immunoSEQ multiplex PCR, the repertoire was profiled, and TCRdb retains in-frame clones only, with some absent. Of about 150,000 clones in the sample, roughly 93% were seen once. A note on this clone: Within the sample, other DNA sequences also encode this same CDR3.

This CDR3 contains 14 residues. CDR1 is MNHEY, CDR2 SVGAGI, per germline. Deletions cut 0 bases from V and 3 bases from J, with 8 bases between. Sequencing used blood. The TCR was taken from a man aged 45 to 65 in good health. This sequence joins TRBV6-5 and TRBJ1-1; possible D gene TRBD1, 5 bases. The CDR3 sequence is CASSYSRGDTEAFF. CDR3 bases: TGTGCCAGCAGTTACTCGAGGGGTGACACTGAAGCTTTCTTT.